This TCR beta chain was captured in a study of T-cell reconstitution after alpha-beta-depleted transplantation in children. This clonotype was observed a few times. Germline V gene data show CDR1 as MGHRA and CDR2 as YSYEKL. Trimming pared 0 bases from V and 3 bases from J, leaving 9 bases between. The CDR3 length is 14 residues. Preparing the TCRbeta library involved the use of unique molecular identifiers. Via MiXCR, TCRdb re-called the PCR reads, giving one row per CDR3 protein. Seen here are fewer than 550,000 distinct CDR3 sequences, about 11% observed once, and the top ten hold roughly 6%. The chain carries TRBV4-1 and TRBJ2-7, with D possibly matching TRBD1 (5 bases). This receptor was taken from a human donor who donated a stem cell graft to a child with acute myeloid leukemia. The source was PBMCs from the stem cell graft donor, collected from the stem cell graft. CDR3 DNA: TGCGCCAGCAGCCAAGAGATGGGGCACTACGAGCAGTACGTC. This codes for CASSQEMGHYEQYV.